The 6 T cell receptor beta chains in this list originate from one sample, sequenced in a study of CD8 T cells in ankylosing spondylitis. TCRdb re-analysed the 5' RACE reads in MiXCR, keeping a single row per CDR3 protein. In the table there are approximately 100,000 distinct CDR3 sequences, 8% to 10% of which are singletons. The sequencing input was blood, either unsorted or a sorted T cell fraction (not recorded which). The receptors stem from a male donor with ankylosing spondylitis or in good health (not recorded which).

This clonotype was seen ten or more times. The genes are TRBV7-2 and TRBJ2-7; D remains unclear. The CDR3 totals 13 residues. Germline V gene data show CDR1 as SGHTA and CDR2 as FQGNSA. V was shortened by 1 base and J by 3 bases, with 7 bases between the two germline ends. The CDR3 DNA follows: TGTGCCAGCAGCTTAGAACAGATCTACGAGCAGTACTTC. It encodes CASSLEQIYEQYF.

This clonotype was counted ten times or more. The chain carries TRBV12-3 or TRBV12-4 and TRBJ1-5; D not certain. This CDR3 comprises 18 residues. V was trimmed by 3 bases and J by 0 bases, leaving 18 bases between them. In nucleotides, the CDR3 is TGTGCCAGCAGTTTTGAGCCCTCTGCCCCCCATAGCAATCAGCCCCAGCATTTT. Its protein is CASSFEPSAPHSNQPQHF.

CDR3 DNA sequence: TGCAGTGCTAGAGATAGGTCCGGGGTGGGGTCCTACGAGCAGTACTTC. Amino acids: CSARDRSGVGSYEQYF. This chain joins TRBV20-1 and TRBJ2-7, with D perhaps TRBD2 (5 bases). V dropped 0 bases and J dropped 1 base, with 16 bases sitting between them. The CDR3 is 16 amino acids. Germline V gene data show CDR1 as DFQATT and CDR2 as SNEGSKA (reference sequence).

This clonotype was recorded at least ten times. This chain's CDR3 is CASSQNRVRYNEQFF. CDR3 DNA: TGTGCCAGCAGCCAAAACAGGGTCCGATACAATGAGCAGTTCTTC. V is TRBV3-1 and J is TRBJ2-1; perhaps TRBD1 as D (6 bases). This CDR3 has 15 amino acids. Germline CDR1 reads LGHDT; CDR2 reads YNNKEL (reference sequence). Trimming left V 2 bases short and J 4 bases short, with 12 bases between.

This clonotype has a count of ten or more. J is TRBJ2-1 and V is TRBV6-5, with 8 bases identical to TRBD2. This CDR3 has 13 amino acids. Looked up from germline, CDR1 is MNHEY and CDR2 is SVGAGI. With 6 bases clipped from V and 5 bases from J, the junction kept 3 bases outside the gene matches. The CDR3 DNA reads TGTGCCAGCAGCTTAGCGGGAAACAATGAGCAGTTCTTC. Translated, it gives CASSLAGNNEQFF.

The chain joins TRBV4-2 to TRBJ1-2, with D tentatively TRBD1 (6 bases). CDR1 is LGHNA and CDR2 is YNFKEQ in the germline V gene. V lost 0 bases to trimming and J lost 9 bases, with 14 bases between them. The CDR3 length is 14 residues. The CDR3 region is CASSQDRDGGRYTF. CDR3 sequence (DNA): TGTGCCAGCAGCCAAGACCGGGACGGGGGGCGCTACACCTTC.